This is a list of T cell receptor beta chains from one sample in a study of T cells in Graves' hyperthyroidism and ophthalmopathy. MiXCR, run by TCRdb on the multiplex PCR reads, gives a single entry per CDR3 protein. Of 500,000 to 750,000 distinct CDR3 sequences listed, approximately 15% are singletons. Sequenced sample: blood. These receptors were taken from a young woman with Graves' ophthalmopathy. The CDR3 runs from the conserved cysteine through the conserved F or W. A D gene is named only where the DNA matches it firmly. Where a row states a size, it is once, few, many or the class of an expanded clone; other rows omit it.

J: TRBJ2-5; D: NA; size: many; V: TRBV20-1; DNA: TGCAGTGCTAGTACCGGACAGTTTCAGGAGACCCAGTACTTC; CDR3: CSASTGQFQETQYF
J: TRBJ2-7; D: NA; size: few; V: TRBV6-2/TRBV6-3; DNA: TGTGCCAGCAGTTGGAGATTCGAGCAGTACTTC; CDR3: CASSWRFEQYF
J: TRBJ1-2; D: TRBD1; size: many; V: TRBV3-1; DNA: TGTGCCAGCGGGACAGGATATGGCTACACCTTC; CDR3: CASGTGYGYTF
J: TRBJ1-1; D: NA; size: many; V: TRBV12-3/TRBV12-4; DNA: TGTGCCAGCAGTGAAAACACTGGCACTGAAGCTTTCTTT; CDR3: CASSENTGTEAFF
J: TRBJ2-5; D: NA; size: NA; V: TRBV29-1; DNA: TGCAGCGTTGCACCCCAGGGGCCGGGAGAGACCCAGTACTTC; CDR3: CSVAPQGPGETQYF
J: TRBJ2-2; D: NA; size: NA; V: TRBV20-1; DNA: TGCAGTGCTAGAGATCACGGCACCGGGGAGCTGTTTTTT; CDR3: CSARDHGTGELFF
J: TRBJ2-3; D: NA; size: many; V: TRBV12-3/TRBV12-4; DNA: TGTGCCAGCAGTCCTGAACTAGTCGCAGATACGCAGTATTTT; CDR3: CASSPELVADTQYF
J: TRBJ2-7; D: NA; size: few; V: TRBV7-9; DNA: TGTGCCAGCAGCCGTGGACAGACTCCGGCCTACGAGCAGTACTTC; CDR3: CASSRGQTPAYEQYF
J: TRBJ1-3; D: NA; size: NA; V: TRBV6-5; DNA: TGTGCCAGCAGTTACTCAATCGGGGGTGGCTCTGGAAACACCATATATTTT; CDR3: CASSYSIGGGSGNTIYF
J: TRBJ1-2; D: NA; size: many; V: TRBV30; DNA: TGTGCCTGGGGGTCGGGGGTCGGAGTGAACTATGGCTACACCTTC; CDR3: CAWGSGVGVNYGYTF
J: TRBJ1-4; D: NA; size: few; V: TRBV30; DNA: TGTGCCTGGGGAGCAGGGAATTGGGAAAAACTGTTTTTT; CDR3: CAWGAGNWEKLFF
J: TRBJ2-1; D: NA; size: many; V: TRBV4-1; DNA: TGCGCCAGCAGCCAAAAGGGTCCATTCGTCGATGAGCAGTTCTTC; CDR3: CASSQKGPFVDEQFF
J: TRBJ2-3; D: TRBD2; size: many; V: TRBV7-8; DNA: TGTGCCAGCAGCTTAGGACTAGCGGACTCAGATACGCAGTATTTT; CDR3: CASSLGLADSDTQYF
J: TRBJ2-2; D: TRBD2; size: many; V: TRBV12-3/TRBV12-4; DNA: TGTGCCAGCAGTTTAATGGGACTAGCGGGAGGCGGGGAGCTGTTTTTT; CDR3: CASSLMGLAGGGELFF
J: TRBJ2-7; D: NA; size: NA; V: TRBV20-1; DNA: TGCAGTGGAGAGTCAGGCTACGAGCAGTACTTC; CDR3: CSGESGYEQYF
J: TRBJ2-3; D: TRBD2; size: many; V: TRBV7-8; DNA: TGTGCCAGCAGCTTAGAGGTTAGCGGGAGCGCAGATACGCAGTATTTT; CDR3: CASSLEVSGSADTQYF
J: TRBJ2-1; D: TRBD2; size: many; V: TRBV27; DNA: TGTGCCAGCAGACGACAATTGACTAGCGGGAGGGCCAGATTAGACAATGAGCAGTTCTTC; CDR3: CASRRQLTSGRARLDNEQFF
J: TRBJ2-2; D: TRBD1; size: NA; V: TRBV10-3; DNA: TGTGCCATCAGTGGTACAGGGGGCGCTGGCACCGGGGAGCTGTTTTTT; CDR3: CAISGTGGAGTGELFF
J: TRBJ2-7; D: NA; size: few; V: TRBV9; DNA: TGTGCCAGCAAGCAGGACTCCTACGAGCAGTACTTC; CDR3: CASKQDSYEQYF
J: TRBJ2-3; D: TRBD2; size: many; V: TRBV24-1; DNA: TGTGCCACCAGTGATGTGAGCGGGAGCGCCACAGATACGCAGTATTTT; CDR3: CATSDVSGSATDTQYF
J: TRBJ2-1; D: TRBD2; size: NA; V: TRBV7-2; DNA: TGTGCCAGCAACGGACTTAGAGGGAGGGCCTTCAATGAGCAGTTCTTC; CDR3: CASNGLRGRAFNEQFF
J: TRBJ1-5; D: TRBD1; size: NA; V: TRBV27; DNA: TGTGCCAGCAGCTCAGGGGGTCCAAATCAGCCCCAGCATTTT; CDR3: CASSSGGPNQPQHF
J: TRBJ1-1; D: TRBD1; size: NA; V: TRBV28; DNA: TGTGCCAGCAGTTTCTACAGGGGCGTGAACACTGAAGCTTTCTTT; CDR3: CASSFYRGVNTEAFF
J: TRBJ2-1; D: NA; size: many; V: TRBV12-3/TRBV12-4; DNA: TGTGCCACCCGGGGAGATTACGGTGAGCAGTTCTTC; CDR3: CATRGDYGEQFF
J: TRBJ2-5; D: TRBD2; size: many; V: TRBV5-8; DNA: TGTGCCAGCACTTATCCAGGGACTAGTCGAGTGGCCCAGTACTTC; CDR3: CASTYPGTSRVAQYF
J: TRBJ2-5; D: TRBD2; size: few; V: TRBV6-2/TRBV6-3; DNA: TGTGCCAGCAGTTACTCGAGGCCACTAGCGGGACTACAAGAGACCCAGTACTTC; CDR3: CASSYSRPLAGLQETQYF
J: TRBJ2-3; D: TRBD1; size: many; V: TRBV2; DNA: TGTGCCAGCAGTCGGGCAGGGGGCGAATTGGATACGCAGTATTTT; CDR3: CASSRAGGELDTQYF
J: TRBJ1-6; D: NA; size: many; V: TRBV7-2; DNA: TGTGCCAGCAGCTTTTCTACAGGGTCGCTCTCACCCCTCCACTTT; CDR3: CASSFSTGSLSPLHF
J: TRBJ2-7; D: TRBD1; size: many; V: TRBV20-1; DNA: TGCAGTGCTAGGGACAGGGAATTAGCCTACGAGCAGTACTTC; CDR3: CSARDRELAYEQYF
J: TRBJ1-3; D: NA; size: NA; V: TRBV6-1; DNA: TGTGCCAGCAGTGAAGGGTGGCACAGCAACACCATATATTTT; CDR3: CASSEGWHSNTIYF
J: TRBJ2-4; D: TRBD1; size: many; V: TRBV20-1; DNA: TGCAGTGCCCCTGAACAGGGGGACAACATTCAGTACTTC; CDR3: CSAPEQGDNIQYF
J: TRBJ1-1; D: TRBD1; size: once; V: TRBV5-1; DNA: TGCGCCAGCGGCCCCGGGACAGGGGAGTGGTACACTGAAGCTTTCTTT; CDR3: CASGPGTGEWYTEAFF
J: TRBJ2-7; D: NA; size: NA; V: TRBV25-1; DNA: TGTGCCAGCAGGGGACAGCCGGGAGGGGAGCAGTACTTC; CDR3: CASRGQPGGEQYF
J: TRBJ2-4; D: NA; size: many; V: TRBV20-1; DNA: TGCAGTGCTAGAGATCTAGGGGTAGCCAAAAACATTCAGTACTTC; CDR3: CSARDLGVAKNIQYF
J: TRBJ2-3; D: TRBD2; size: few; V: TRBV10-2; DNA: TGCGCCAGCCGTGAGGAGACTAGCGGGAGTGATACGCAGTATTTT; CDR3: CASREETSGSDTQYF
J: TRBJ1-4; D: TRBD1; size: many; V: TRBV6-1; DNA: TGTGCCAGCAGCTCTCTAGGACAGGGCTTCACTAATGAAAAACTGTTTTTT; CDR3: CASSSLGQGFTNEKLFF
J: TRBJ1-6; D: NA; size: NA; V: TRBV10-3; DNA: TGTGCCATCAGTGTCACGCCTCAGACTGATTCACCCCTCCACTTT; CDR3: CAISVTPQTDSPLHF
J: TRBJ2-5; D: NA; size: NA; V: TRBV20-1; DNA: TGCAGTGCCAGGGGGACTGCTAGAAAAACTTCAGAGACCCAGTACTTC; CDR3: CSARGTARKTSETQYF
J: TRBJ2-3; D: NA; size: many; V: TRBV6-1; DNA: TGTGCCAGCACCTCCTATGATACGCAGTATTTT; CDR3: CASTSYDTQYF
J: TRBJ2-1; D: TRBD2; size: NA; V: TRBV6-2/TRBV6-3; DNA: TGTGCCAGCAGGATACCGGGACTAGCGGATTTCAATGAGCAGTTCTTC; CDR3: CASRIPGLADFNEQFF
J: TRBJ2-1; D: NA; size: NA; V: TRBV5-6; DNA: TGTGCCAGCAGCGCTGGGGGCGAGCAGTTCTTC; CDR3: CASSAGGEQFF
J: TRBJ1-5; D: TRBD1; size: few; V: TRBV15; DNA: TGTGCCACCAGAGGGGGACTTAAAACAGGGGCGAATCAGCCCCAGCATTTT; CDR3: CATRGGLKTGANQPQHF
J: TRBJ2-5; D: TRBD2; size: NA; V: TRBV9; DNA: TGTGCCAGCAGCCCCTGGACGAGCGGGAGCCCAGAGACCCAGTACTTC; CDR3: CASSPWTSGSPETQYF
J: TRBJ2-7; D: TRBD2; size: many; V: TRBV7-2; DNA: TGTGCCAGCAGCTTAGCGGGCGGGAGCTTCAGGTACGAGCAGTACTTC; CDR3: CASSLAGGSFRYEQYF
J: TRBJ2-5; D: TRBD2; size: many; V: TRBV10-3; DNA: TGTGCCATCAGTGAGTCGAGGACTAGCGGGAGGGGACAAGAGACCCAGTACTTC; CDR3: CAISESRTSGRGQETQYF
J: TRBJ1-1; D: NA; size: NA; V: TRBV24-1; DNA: TGTGCCACCAGTGATCCGCAGGGTAAGAACACTGAAGCTTTCTTT; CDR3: CATSDPQGKNTEAFF
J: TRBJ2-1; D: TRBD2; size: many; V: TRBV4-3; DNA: TGCGCCAGCAGCCAAGAGTTAGCGGGGGACTACAATGAGCAGTTCTTC; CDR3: CASSQELAGDYNEQFF
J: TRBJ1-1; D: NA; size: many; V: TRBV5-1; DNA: TGCGCCAGCAGCAGAATTGGTACAGATATGAACACTGAAGCTTTCTTT; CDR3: CASSRIGTDMNTEAFF
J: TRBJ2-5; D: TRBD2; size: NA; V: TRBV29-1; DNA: TGCAGCGGCATGACTAGCGGGAGAAGTCCGTACTTC; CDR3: CSGMTSGRSPYF
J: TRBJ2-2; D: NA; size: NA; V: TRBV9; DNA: TGTGCCAGCAGCGTTAGTGGGGGAAACACCGGGGAGCTGTTTTTT; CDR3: CASSVSGGNTGELFF
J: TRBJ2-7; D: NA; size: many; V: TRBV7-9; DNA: TGTGCCGTCCAGGAGGGGCCCGACGAGCAGTACTTC; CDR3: CAVQEGPDEQYF
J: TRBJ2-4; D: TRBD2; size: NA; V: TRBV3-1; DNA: TGTGCCAGCAGCCAAGATTCCCTGTTTACGGGACTAGCGGGCCTCACCTTTAACATTCAGTACTTC; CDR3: CASSQDSLFTGLAGLTFNIQYF
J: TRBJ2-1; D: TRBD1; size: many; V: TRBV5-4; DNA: TGTGCCAGCAGCTCCGGGACAGGGGACTACAATGAGCAGTTCTTC; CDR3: CASSSGTGDYNEQFF
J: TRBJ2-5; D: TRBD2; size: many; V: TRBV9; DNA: TGTGCCAGCAGCAATAGCGGGACTAGCGGGTTCCCACAGTACTTC; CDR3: CASSNSGTSGFPQYF
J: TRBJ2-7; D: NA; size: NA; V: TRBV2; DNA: TGTGCCGGCAGTGAAGCGCTTCCCATGGTGGGAACTCTCTACGAGCAGTACTTC; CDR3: CAGSEALPMVGTLYEQYF
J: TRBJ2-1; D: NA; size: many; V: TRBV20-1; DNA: TGCAGTGCGAAGGAAGGGGACTTGGATTACAATGAGCAGTTCTTC; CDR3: CSAKEGDLDYNEQFF
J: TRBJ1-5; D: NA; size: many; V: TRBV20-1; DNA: TGCAGTGCTAGAGGCGGACGTAGCAATCAGCCCCAGCATTTT; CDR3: CSARGGRSNQPQHF
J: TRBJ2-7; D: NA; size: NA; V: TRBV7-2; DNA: TGTGCCAGCAGCATCCGGGACTCCACCTACGAGCAGTACTTC; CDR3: CASSIRDSTYEQYF